Each of the 24 T cell receptor beta chains below was sequenced from the same sample in a study of T cell clonotyping in hematopoietic cell transplantation. Clones were sequenced by immunoSEQ multiplex PCR, and TCRdb holds only the in-frame ones, with some missing. The sample records tens of thousands of clones, 90% to 97% being singletons. Indicated time point: recipient sample about 28 days before transplant, after cytoreduction. The sequencing used peripheral blood mononuclear cells, collected before stem cell transplant. These receptor sequences come from a woman aged 45 to 65 with acute myeloid leukemia. Some clones in this sample may be carry-over from other donors' samples.

J is TRBJ1-1 and V is TRBV5-1; no reliable D call. The CDR3 spans 14 residues. V was shortened by 2 bases and J by 5 bases, with 13 bases between the two germline ends. The germline gives CDR1 SGHRS, CDR2 YFSETQ. The CDR3 is CASSFDPTRTEAFF. The CDR3 coding sequence is TGCGCCAGCAGCTTTGACCCCACTCGGACTGAAGCTTTCTTT.

This clone was seen more than once but under ten times. The chain joins TRBV4-2 to TRBJ1-4; D unresolved. The V end was cut by 0 bases, the J end by 7 bases, with 9 bases between. CDR3 length: 14 amino acids. The germline gives CDR1 LGHNA, CDR2 YNFKEQ. The CDR3 here is CASSQERQLEKLFF. In DNA, the CDR3 is TGTGCCAGCAGCCAAGAACGTCAACTTGAAAAACTGTTTTTT.

V usage is TRBV19 and J usage is TRBJ2-1; 8 bases align to TRBD1. V shed 5 bases, J shed 3 bases, and the junction held 9 bases outside the gene matches. Germline V gives CDR1 LNHDA, CDR2 SQIVND (reference sequence). This CDR3 is built from 16 residues. In nucleotides, the CDR3 is TGTGCCAGTAGTGTTGGACAGGGTAGTTTCTACAATGAGCAGTTCTTC. Its translation: CASSVGQGSFYNEQFF. The full variable domain, in which reference TRBV19 and TRBJ2-1 provide the parts outside the CDR3, is DGGITQSPKYLFRKEGQNVTLSCEQNLNHDAMYWYRQDPGQGLRLIYYSQIVNDFQKGDIAEGYSVSREKKESFPLTVTSAQKNPTAFYLCASSVGQGSFYNEQFFGPGTRLTVL.

The DNA of the CDR3 is TGTGCCAGCAGGATTTCTGGGGGAGGGAACACCGGGGAGCTGTTTTTT. Translated, it gives CASRISGGGNTGELFF. The chain combines TRBV7-2 with TRBJ2-2, with a weak D call TRBD2 (6 bases). Germline-derived CDR1 and CDR2 are SGHTA and FQGNSA. Trimming pared 6 bases from V and 1 base from J, leaving 15 bases between. This CDR3 contains 16 residues.

V gene TRBV5-6 combines with J gene TRBJ1-1; 7 positions agree with TRBD1. With 3 bases clipped from V and 3 bases from J, the junction kept 8 bases outside the gene matches. Germline loops: CDR1 SGHDT, CDR2 YYEEEE. CDR3 size: 15 residues. The CDR3 DNA reads as TGTGCCAGCAGCTATGGAAGGGGGCGCGACACTGAAGCTTTCTTT. Protein: CASSYGRGRDTEAFF.

The J gene is TRBJ1-3, the V gene TRBV30; D uncertain. Per germline, CDR1 GTSNPN and CDR2 SVGIG (reference sequence). The V gene lost 4 bases and the J gene lost 0 bases, with 16 bases spanning the gap. This CDR3 region has 16 residues. The CDR3 DNA is TGTGCCTGGATCGACAAAATTAGTAGCTCTGGAAACACCATATATTTT. It is translated as CAWIDKISSSGNTIYF.

The genes are TRBV28 and TRBJ1-4; maybe TRBD1 (5 bases). This CDR3 contains 15 residues. Per germline, CDR1 MDHEN and CDR2 SYDVKM. Trimming removed 4 bases from V and 4 bases from J, with 13 bases in between. The DNA of the CDR3 is TGTGCCAGCAGTTCCTCCGGGACGGATAATGAAAAACTGTTTTTT. Amino acid sequence: CASSSSGTDNEKLFF.

Worth noting for this clone: At the DNA level, this CDR3 is encoded by other sequences in the same sample as well. V is TRBV6-5 and J is TRBJ1-2; D unclear. CDR3 size: 13 residues. Germline V gene data show CDR1 as MNHEY and CDR2 as SVGAGI. The V and J ends lost 2 bases and 4 bases respectively, with 8 bases between them. This chain's CDR3 is CASSYNRAYGYTF. The CDR3 coding sequence is TGTGCCAGCAGTTACAACCGAGCCTATGGCTACACCTTC.

This chain links TRBV6-6 with TRBJ2-5, with TRBD1 matching 7 bases. In germline, CDR1 is MNHNY, CDR2 SVGAGI (reference sequence). The ends lost 11 bases at V and 0 bases at J; junction bases unmatched: 3. This CDR3 region has 12 residues. CDR3 sequence (DNA): TGTGCCGTCGGACAGGACCAAGAGACCCAGTACTTC. Translated: CAVGQDQETQYF.

The chain couples TRBV28 to TRBJ2-7; D ambiguous. CDR3 length: 12 residues. Trimming took 1 base from V and 4 from J, leaving 5 bases between them. Germline V gene sequence: CDR1 MDHEN, CDR2 SYDVKM. In DNA form, the CDR3 reads TGTGCCAGCAGTTTATTTGGGTACGAGCAGTACTTC. As protein: CASSLFGYEQYF. The whole variable domain, remainder taken from reference TRBV28 and TRBJ2-7, is DVKVTQSSRYLVKRTGEKVFLECVQDMDHENMFWYRQDPGLGLRLIYFSYDVKMKEKGDIPEGYSVSREKKERFSLILESASTNQTSMYLCASSLFGYEQYFGPGTRLTVT.

The chain couples TRBV9 to TRBJ1-2; D gene unclear. Trimming cost V 4 bases and J 12 bases, with 10 bases left between them. CDR1 and CDR2 from the germline V gene are SGDLS and YYNGEE. The CDR3 length is 10 residues. The CDR3 sequence is CASSTRRDTF. Written as DNA, the CDR3 is TGTGCCAGCAGCACCCGGCGGGACACCTTC.

A single count supports this clone. The rearrangement joins TRBV5-4 to TRBJ2-5; D call uncertain. The CDR3 is 15 amino acids. CDR1 and CDR2 (germline): SGHNT, YYREEE (reference sequence). V was shortened by 4 bases and J by 4 bases, with 17 bases between the two germline ends. The CDR3 is CASSSSQSVGETQYF. The CDR3 region has the DNA TGTGCCAGCAGCAGTAGTCAGAGTGTGGGAGAGACCCAGTACTTC.

The chain carries TRBV6-1 and TRBJ1-5; 7 bases match TRBD1. The CDR3 extends over 15 amino acids. The germline V gene has CDR1 MNHNS and CDR2 SASEGT. Losses at the gene ends were 5 bases for V and 5 bases for J; bases not matched to a gene: 9. The CDR3 loop is CASSKTGQGDQPQHF. The CDR3 nucleotides are TGTGCCAGCAGTAAAACAGGGCAGGGGGATCAGCCCCAGCATTTT.

The chain combines TRBV29-1 with TRBJ1-1; TRBD1 matches at 7 bases. V shed 1 base and J 1 base; nucleotides not matched to a gene: 3. CDR1 and CDR2 from the germline V gene are SQVTM and ANQGSEA. This CDR3 region has 14 residues. CDR3 sequence: CSVEGRTGNTEAFF. The CDR3 DNA follows: TGCAGCGTTGAAGGTCGGACAGGGAACACTGAAGCTTTCTTT.

The chain joins TRBV6-6 to TRBJ1-5; D may be TRBD1 (5 bases). The CDR3 runs 16 residues. The germline gives CDR1 MNHNY, CDR2 SVGAGI (reference sequence). Trimming took 0 bases from V and 2 from J, leaving 11 bases between them. CDR3 coding DNA: TGTGCCAGCAGTTACTCGCAGGGACCGGGCAATCAGCCCCAGCATTTT. Translated, it gives CASSYSQGPGNQPQHF.

The rearrangement links TRBV2 to TRBJ2-2; D is undetermined. Trimming pared 4 bases from V and 0 bases from J, leaving 9 bases between. Germline CDR1 is SNHLY and CDR2 is FYNNEI. This CDR3 contains 15 residues. CDR3 coding DNA: TGTGCCAGCAGTGTTGGCAGCTCGAACACCGGGGAGCTGTTTTTT. Its protein product is CASSVGSSNTGELFF.

The chain uses TRBV29-1 and TRBJ1-2; D might be TRBD1 (5 bases). The germline gives CDR1 SQVTM, CDR2 ANQGSEA. The V and J ends lost 4 bases and 4 bases respectively, with 13 bases between them. There are 13 residues in the CDR3. The DNA for the CDR3 is TGCAGCGTTGGACAGAACGGGGGCTATGGCTACACCTTC. It encodes CSVGQNGGYGYTF.

V usage is TRBV6-1 and J usage is TRBJ2-7; 7 bases fit TRBD2. This CDR3 region has 15 residues. Trimming removed 3 bases from V and 2 bases from J; junction bases left unmatched: 7. The germline V gene has CDR1 MNHNS and CDR2 SASEGT. CDR3: CASSDLAVETYEQYF. DNA of the CDR3: TGTGCCAGCAGTGATCTAGCGGTTGAGACCTACGAGCAGTACTTC.

The J gene is TRBJ2-3, the V gene TRBV28; D gene unclear. Germline lookup yields CDR1 MDHEN and CDR2 SYDVKM. Trimming shortened V by 8 bases and J by 7 bases, and 19 bases separated the two germline ends. CDR3 length: 14 residues. The CDR3 DNA follows: TGTGCCAGCTTCTCAGGCACCGCTGACTATACGCAGTATTTT. Its protein product is CASFSGTADYTQYF.

The chain joins TRBV2 to TRBJ1-1; perhaps TRBD1 as D (5 bases). The CDR3 is 12 amino acids. Germline CDR1 reads SNHLY; CDR2 reads FYNNEI. The V and J ends lost 7 bases and 1 base respectively, with 7 bases between them. CDR3 protein: CASIGGNTEAFF. The CDR3 bases are TGTGCCAGCATTGGGGGGAACACTGAAGCTTTCTTT.

The chain carries TRBV10-3 and TRBJ2-7, with D perhaps matching TRBD2 (6 bases). Germline assignment: CDR1 ENHRY and CDR2 SYGVKD. The CDR3 consists of 13 residues. Deletions cut 10 bases from V and 0 bases from J, with 13 bases between. The CDR3 sequence: CASGTFGSYEQYF. DNA for the CDR3: TGTGCCAGCGGGACTTTCGGCTCCTACGAGCAGTACTTC.

The chain has TRBV5-1 and TRBJ2-3, with 10 positions matching TRBD1. Germline V lookup: CDR1 SGHRS, CDR2 YFSETQ. V shed 4 bases and J 1 base; nucleotides not matched to a gene: 9. This CDR3 has 17 residues. CDR3 in DNA: TGCGCCAGCAGCCGAGCCGGGACAGGGGACCGCACAGATACGCAGTATTTT. This encodes CASSRAGTGDRTDTQYF.

The V gene is TRBV9, the J gene TRBJ1-5; no definite D call. The V end was cut by 0 bases, the J end by 5 bases, with 12 bases between. There are 15 residues in the CDR3. CDR1 and CDR2 from the germline V gene are SGDLS and YYNGEE. The CDR3 bases are TGTGCCAGCAGCGTAGACCTAAACGGGGATCAGCCCCAGCATTTT. Translation: CASSVDLNGDQPQHF.

V and J are TRBV6-5 and TRBJ2-7; 14 bases are shared with TRBD2. V shed 6 bases, J shed 5 bases, and the junction held 6 bases outside the gene matches. Germline V gives CDR1 MNHEY, CDR2 SVGAGI. The CDR3 runs to 15 residues. Here the CDR3 reads CASRPGTSGSNEQYF. The CDR3 DNA sequence: TGTGCCAGCAGACCAGGGACTAGCGGGAGCAACGAGCAGTACTTC.